Ten or more counts support the clone carrying this T cell receptor (beta chain). Its antigen is not identified. Original handling: What underpinned the distant-metastasis classifier for papillary thyroid cancer was the set of CDR3 differences across clinicopathological groups. TCRdb re-called clones via MiXCR from the PCR reads. The V and J calls were not made by the authors but by TCRdb's processing. This table holds around 26,000 clones, about 12% found once. This entry belongs to a study of metastatic and nonmetastatic thyroid tumors. Study context: Both malignant and benign thyroid patients supplied peripheral blood and tumor or nodule tissue samples, across which the repertoires of these patients were then compared. Findings of the study overall: Benign nodules reportedly had significantly lower TCR beta diversity than malignant thyroid tumors in blood and tumor.

The CDR3 is 12 residues long. The germline CDR1 and CDR2 sequences are LGHDT and YNNKEL (reference sequence). V was shortened by 1 base and J by 2 bases, with 2 bases between the two germline ends. Among the patients, none had received any treatment before thyroid surgery. The TCR was taken from a female donor with papillary thyroid cancer or a benign thyroid nodule (not recorded which). Some clones in this sample may be carry-over from other donors' samples. The J gene is TRBJ2-5, the V gene TRBV3-1; D uncertain. Input material: blood. For the CDR3, the DNA is TGTGCCAGCAGCCAAGCACAAGAGACCCAGTACTTC. Its translation is CASSQAQETQYF.